Listed here are 24 T cell receptor beta chains from one sample, sequenced in a study of blood T cell repertoires in COVID-19. TCRdb keeps only in-frame clones here, not all; method: immunoSEQ multiplex PCR. This table holds roughly 380,000 clones, around 85% found once. Material for sequencing was peripheral blood. All receptors derive from a woman under 30 with acute or convalescent COVID-19.

The V and J genes are TRBV27 and TRBJ2-7; D is possibly TRBD1 (5 bases). The CDR3 covers 14 residues. V shed 0 bases and J shed 3 bases, with 9 bases lying between them. CDR1 is MNHEY, CDR2 SMNVEV, per germline (reference sequence). CDR3 nucleotide sequence: TGTGCCAGCAGTTTATCCGACAGCTTCTACGAGCAGTACTTC. Residues: CASSLSDSFYEQYF.

The chain carries TRBV5-5 and TRBJ1-4; TRBD1 is a possible D gene (5 bases). The CDR3 contains 17 residues. The germline V and J ends were trimmed by 0 bases and 4 bases, with 16 bases remaining between them. Germline V gene data show CDR1 as SGHKS and CDR2 as YYEKEE (reference sequence). CDR3 DNA sequence: TGTGCCAGCAGCTTGGGCGGTGGCCAGGGATTTAATGAAAAACTGTTTTTT. Its translation is CASSLGGGQGFNEKLFF.

The genes are TRBV6-5 and TRBJ1-2; D gene ambiguous. Germline lookup yields CDR1 MNHEY and CDR2 SVGAGI. V lost 0 bases and J lost 0, with 8 bases in between. The CDR3 spans 15 residues. The CDR3 DNA reads TGTGCCAGCAGTTACTCGAGAGGGTCTAACTATGGCTACACCTTC. Amino acids: CASSYSRGSNYGYTF.

V usage is TRBV5-1 and J usage is TRBJ1-3; TRBD1 is a possible D gene (6 bases). In germline, CDR1 is SGHRS, CDR2 YFSETQ. V lost 4 bases and J 0 bases, leaving 11 bases between the germline ends. The CDR3 length is 15 residues. The CDR3 loop reads CASSGDTSSGNTIYF. As DNA, the CDR3 is TGCGCCAGCAGCGGGGACACTAGCTCTGGAAACACCATATATTTT. Drawing the rest from reference TRBV5-1 and TRBJ1-3, the complete variable domain is KAGVTQTPRYLIKTRGQQVTLSCSPISGHRSVSWYQQTPGQGLQFLFEYFSETQRNKGNFPGRFSGRQFSNSRSEMNVSTLELGDSALYLCASSGDTSSGNTIYFGEGSWLTVV.

The rearrangement joins TRBV7-2 to TRBJ2-5; tentative D call: TRBD1 (6 bases). This CDR3 spans 15 amino acids. In germline, CDR1 is SGHTA, CDR2 FQGNSA. V was pared by 5 bases and J by 1 base, with 14 bases between. This CDR3 is CASSTPGQIQETQYF. CDR3 sequence (DNA): TGTGCCAGCAGCACCCCCGGACAGATCCAAGAGACCCAGTACTTC.

This clone occurred once. The chain recombines TRBV9 with TRBJ2-3; D possibly corresponds to TRBD2 (5 bases). Germline V gene data show CDR1 as SGDLS and CDR2 as YYNGEE. The ends were cut back, 0 bases at V and 1 base at J, with 15 bases in the middle. This CDR3 region has 17 residues. In DNA, the CDR3 is TGTGCCAGCAGCGTAGAGTCCGGGGAATGGGGCACAGATACGCAGTATTTT. Translated, it gives CASSVESGEWGTDTQYF.

J is TRBJ2-2 and V is TRBV5-8; D gene unclear. The CDR3 spans 13 residues. Per germline, CDR1 SGHTS and CDR2 YDEGEE. V lost 2 bases and J lost 5, with 7 bases in between. CDR3 DNA sequence: TGTGCCAGCAGCTTCTCTTTAACCGGGGAGCTGTTTTTT. This translates into CASSFSLTGELFF.

This chain links TRBV12-5 with TRBJ2-1, with D tentatively TRBD2 (5 bases). Germline V lookup: CDR1 LGHNT, CDR2 FRNRAP. Trimming removed 6 bases from V and 0 bases from J, with 18 bases in between. The CDR3 runs 17 residues. The CDR3 nucleotides are TGTGCTAGTGGCTTACACTCAGCGGCGAGCTCCTACAATGAGCAGTTCTTC. This gives the protein CASGLHSAASSYNEQFF.

The chain couples TRBV5-4 to TRBJ2-4; TRBD1 aligns across 10 bases. The trim removed 4 bases at V and 5 bases at J, leaving 3 bases unmatched. This CDR3 is 14 amino acids long. In germline, CDR1 is SGHNT, CDR2 YYREEE (reference sequence). The CDR3 region is CASSQDRGENIQYF. The CDR3 bases are TGTGCCAGCAGCCAGGACAGGGGGGAAAACATTCAGTACTTC.

The chain couples TRBV5-1 to TRBJ2-3, with 7 bases lining up with TRBD2. The germline gives CDR1 SGHRS, CDR2 YFSETQ. The CDR3 loop spans 16 amino acids. J gave up 1 base and V 3 bases, and 8 bases lay outside the gene matches. The CDR3 region is CASSYNAGRGTDTQYF. DNA for the CDR3: TGCGCCAGCAGCTATAATGCGGGGAGGGGCACAGATACGCAGTATTTT.

The chain links TRBV5-1 to TRBJ2-3, with D possibly being TRBD1 (5 bases). Germline V gene lookup returns CDR1 SGHRS and CDR2 YFSETQ. This CDR3 spans 13 amino acids. V shed 5 bases and J shed 4 bases, with 11 bases lying between them. This CDR3 reads CASRNEGADTQYF. The DNA for the CDR3 is TGCGCCAGCAGGAATGAAGGGGCAGATACGCAGTATTTT.

J is TRBJ1-3 and V is TRBV9, with 7 positions matching TRBD1. V trimming: 0 bases; J trimming: 0 bases; junction bases outside the gene matches: 3. This CDR3 spans 16 amino acids. CDR1 SGDLS and CDR2 YYNGEE come from the germline V gene. CDR3: CASSVGQGFSGNTIYF. The DNA of the CDR3 is TGTGCCAGCAGCGTAGGACAGGGCTTCTCTGGAAACACCATATATTTT.

The rearrangement links TRBV11-2 to TRBJ1-1; D possibly corresponds to TRBD1 (5 bases). There are 14 residues in the CDR3. Germline V lookup: CDR1 SGHAT, CDR2 FQNNGV. V lost 3 bases and J 1 base, leaving 9 bases between the germline ends. CDR3 DNA sequence: TGTGCCAGCAGCTTCTTGGGGCGGAACACTGAAGCTTTCTTT. It specifies CASSFLGRNTEAFF.

The chain uses TRBV6-4 and TRBJ2-1, with a possible D match to TRBD1 (6 bases). The CDR3 runs to 16 residues. V was shortened by 5 bases and J by 3 bases, with 17 bases between the two germline ends. Germline V gene sequence: CDR1 MRHNA, CDR2 SNTAGT. CDR3 sequence reads: CASSKSRDTGYNEQFF. The CDR3 DNA is TGTGCCAGCAGTAAGTCTCGGGACACGGGCTACAATGAGCAGTTCTTC.

This chain uses TRBV27 with TRBJ1-6; a possible D gene is TRBD1 (5 bases). Per germline, CDR1 MNHEY and CDR2 SMNVEV (reference sequence). The V and J ends lost 4 bases and 6 bases respectively, with 16 bases between them. CDR3 length equals 16 residues. CDR3 DNA sequence: TGTGCCAGCAGTTCAATACAGGCCATAGGTAATTCACCCCTCCACTTT. This encodes CASSSIQAIGNSPLHF.

The chain combines TRBV27 with TRBJ2-7; 9 bases are a match to TRBD1. CDR1 is MNHEY, CDR2 SMNVEV, per germline (reference sequence). The CDR3 spans 15 residues. Losses at the gene ends were 5 bases for V and 6 bases for J; bases not matched to a gene: 11. CDR3 sequence: CASSAYGTGLTEQYF. CDR3 DNA sequence: TGTGCCAGCAGTGCATACGGGACAGGGCTAACCGAGCAGTACTTC.

The chain links TRBV3-1 (or the pseudogene TRBV3-2) to TRBJ1-2; D perhaps matches TRBD1 (6 bases). V was clipped by 1 base and J by 12 bases, with 18 bases between them. The CDR3 is 14 amino acids. Germline CDR1 LGHDT, CDR2 YNNKEL (reference sequence). The DNA of the CDR3 is TGTGCCAGCAGCCAAGCACAGGGTACCTTGGGACACACCTTC. It translates to CASSQAQGTLGHTF.

The CDR3: CASSHQRGGTNEQFF. Here the CDR3 DNA reads TGTGCCAGCAGTCATCAGCGGGGGGGCACCAATGAGCAGTTCTTC. The rearrangement uses TRBV27 and TRBJ2-1; 10 bases are a match to TRBD2. This CDR3 comprises 15 residues. The ends lost 5 bases at V and 6 bases at J; junction bases unmatched: 7. Germline lookup yields CDR1 MNHEY and CDR2 SMNVEV (reference sequence).

The V call is TRBV12-3 or TRBV12-4, the J call TRBJ1-4; D gene unclear. Trimming took off 5 bases at V and 6 bases at J, with 7 bases between the two ends. The CDR3 totals 12 residues. DNA for the CDR3: TGTGCCAGCAGTCCAACAGATGAAAAACTGTTTTTT. Encoded protein: CASSPTDEKLFF.

The chain links TRBV19 to TRBJ1-1, with D perhaps matching TRBD1 (6 bases). This CDR3 spans 13 amino acids. V was shortened by 6 bases and J by 5 bases, with 13 bases between the two germline ends. Germline CDR1 LNHDA, CDR2 SQIVND (reference sequence). The CDR3 DNA follows: TGTGCCAGTAGCGTTACAGGGCGGACTGAAGCTTTCTTT. Its protein is CASSVTGRTEAFF. Full variable domain (missing parts from reference TRBV19 and TRBJ1-1): DGGITQSPKYLFRKEGQNVTLSCEQNLNHDAMYWYRQDPGQGLRLIYYSQIVNDFQKGDIAEGYSVSREKKESFPLTVTSAQKNPTAFYLCASSVTGRTEAFFGQGTRLTVV.

The sample holds one count of this clone. The chain couples TRBV7-3 to TRBJ2-2; TRBD2 matches at 8 bases. Per the germline V gene, CDR1 is SGHTA and CDR2 is FQGTGA. Trimming took 7 bases from V and 5 from J; bases not matched to a gene: 6. CDR3 length: 14 amino acids. The CDR3 nucleotides read TGTGCCAGCATGCTCGGGAGGGGGACCGGGGAGCTGTTTTTT. Encoded protein: CASMLGRGTGELFF. The entire variable domain, with the rest obtained from reference TRBV7-3 and TRBJ2-2, is as follows: GAGVSQTPSNKVTEKGKYVELRCDPISGHTALYWYRQSLGQGPEFLIYFQGTGAADDSGLPNDRFFAVRPEGSVSTLKIQRTERGDSAVYLCASMLGRGTGELFFGEGSRLTVL.

J is TRBJ1-6 and V is TRBV27; 8 positions match TRBD1. J gave up 11 bases and V 6 bases, and 12 bases lay outside the gene matches. The germline V gene has CDR1 MNHEY and CDR2 SMNVEV (reference sequence). The CDR3 is made up of 15 amino acids. In nucleotides, the CDR3 is TGTGCCAGCAGCTCAACCGGGACAGGAGAAGCACCCCTCCACTTT. Its protein is CASSSTGTGEAPLHF.

The chain employs TRBV14 and TRBJ2-3; perhaps TRBD2 as D (5 bases). Germline V gives CDR1 SGHDN, CDR2 FVKESK. This CDR3 contains 13 residues. V dropped 1 base and J dropped 11 bases, with 13 bases sitting between them. CDR3 region: CASSQAVTMEQYF. CDR3 DNA sequence: TGTGCCAGCAGCCAAGCCGTGACTATGGAGCAGTATTTT.

This chain joins TRBV28 and TRBJ1-6, with D possibly being TRBD1 (5 bases). V lost 2 bases and J lost 4, with 12 bases in between. CDR1 is MDHEN, CDR2 SYDVKM, per germline. The CDR3 runs 16 residues. The CDR3 nucleotides read TGTGCCAGCAGTTTAGGGGGGAGGGGTTATAATTCACCCCTCCACTTT. This gives the protein CASSLGGRGYNSPLHF.